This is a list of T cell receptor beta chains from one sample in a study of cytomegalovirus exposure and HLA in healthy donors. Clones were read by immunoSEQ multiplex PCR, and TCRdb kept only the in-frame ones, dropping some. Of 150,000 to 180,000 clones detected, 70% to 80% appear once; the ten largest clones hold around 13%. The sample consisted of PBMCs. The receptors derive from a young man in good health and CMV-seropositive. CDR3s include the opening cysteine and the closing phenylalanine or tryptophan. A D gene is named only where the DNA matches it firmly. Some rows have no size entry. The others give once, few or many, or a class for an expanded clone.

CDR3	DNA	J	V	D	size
CASSSGQKAAGANVLTF	TGCGCCAGCAGTTCCGGGCAAAAAGCGGCCGGGGCCAACGTCCTGACTTTC	TRBJ2-6	TRBV5-1	NA	NA
CASSPRSLSGSRSYNEQFF	TGTGCCAGCAGCCCCAGATCTTTGAGCGGGAGTAGGTCCTACAATGAGCAGTTCTTC	TRBJ2-1	TRBV7-9	TRBD2	NA
CASSFDRGRGYGYTF	TGTGCCAGCAGTTTCGACAGGGGGCGAGGCTATGGCTACACCTTC	TRBJ1-2	TRBV28	TRBD1	NA
CASRKGGQLSNQPQHF	TGTGCCAGCAGGAAGGGAGGACAACTGAGTAATCAGCCCCAGCATTTT	TRBJ1-5	TRBV2	NA	NA
CASSLAARGRQYF	TGTGCCAGCAGCTTGGCGGCGAGAGGGAGGCAGTATTTT	TRBJ2-3	TRBV5-5	NA	NA
CASSLHEGPSGSSTDTQYF	TGTGCTAGCAGCTTACACGAGGGGCCTAGCGGGAGTTCCACAGATACGCAGTATTTT	TRBJ2-3	TRBV7-7	TRBD2	NA
CASSPHRGNEQYF	TGCGCCAGCAGCCCGCACCGCGGGAACGAGCAGTACTTC	TRBJ2-7	TRBV5-1	NA	NA
CASSLDGGSGRETQYF	TGTGCCAGCAGCTTAGACGGCGGGAGTGGGCGAGAGACCCAGTACTTC	TRBJ2-5	TRBV11-2	TRBD2	once
CASSPRLAQPEETQYF	TGTGCCAGCAGCCCGAGACTAGCTCAGCCTGAAGAGACCCAGTACTTC	TRBJ2-5	TRBV7-8	TRBD2	NA
CASSQEPPPGGTDTQYF	TGTGCCAGCAGCCAAGAGCCTCCTCCAGGGGGCACAGATACGCAGTATTTT	TRBJ2-3	TRBV4-2	NA	NA
CASSPQWDRQPYQPQHF	TGTGCCAGCTCACCACAGTGGGACAGGCAACCGTATCAGCCCCAGCATTTT	TRBJ1-5	TRBV18	TRBD1	NA
CASSPGVQRENEQFF	TGCGCCAGCAGCCCTGGGGTCCAGCGGGAAAATGAGCAGTTCTTC	TRBJ2-1	TRBV4-1	TRBD2	NA
CASSGAGGETQYF	TGTGCCAGTAGTGGAGCGGGAGGAGAGACCCAGTACTTC	TRBJ2-5	TRBV19	TRBD2	NA
CASSSGVNTEAFF	TGCGCCAGCAGCTCGGGAGTGAACACTGAAGCTTTCTTT	TRBJ1-1	TRBV5-1	NA	NA
CASSPVRGVRHGYTF	TGTGCCAGCAGTCCCGTCAGGGGGGTGAGGCATGGCTACACCTTC	TRBJ1-2	TRBV28	TRBD1	NA
CASSSDRAETQYF	TGTGCCAGCAGCTCAGACAGGGCAGAGACCCAGTACTTC	TRBJ2-5	TRBV7-3	TRBD1	NA
CASSLGSSGMSSDTQYF	TGTGCCAGCAGCCTTGGAAGTAGCGGGATGTCTTCAGATACGCAGTATTTT	TRBJ2-3	TRBV7-9	TRBD2	NA
CASTLSGVHEQYF	TGTGCCAGCACCCTCAGCGGCGTCCACGAGCAGTACTTC	TRBJ2-7	TRBV28	NA	few
CAWSRLSWGNTIYF	TGTGCCTGGAGCAGGCTGTCATGGGGAAACACCATATATTTT	TRBJ1-3	TRBV30	NA	NA
CASSWNPPRDEKLFF	TGTGCCAGCAGCTGGAACCCACCTAGAGATGAAAAACTGTTTTTT	TRBJ1-4	TRBV5-4	NA	NA
CASSEGTGYYNEQFF	TGTGCCAGCAGTGAGGGGACAGGGTACTACAATGAGCAGTTCTTC	TRBJ2-1	TRBV6-1	TRBD1	once
CASSLSEGNTGELFF	TGCGCCAGCAGCCTGAGCGAAGGGAACACCGGGGAGCTGTTTTTT	TRBJ2-2	TRBV5-1	NA	NA
CASSPAGTASTDTQYF	TGTGCCAGCAGCCCAGCCGGGACAGCGAGCACAGATACGCAGTATTTT	TRBJ2-3	TRBV11-2	TRBD1	NA
CASSPPRGQHHTEAFF	TGTGCCAGCAGCCCCCCGAGGGGACAGCATCACACTGAAGCTTTCTTT	TRBJ1-1	TRBV9	TRBD1	NA
CASSLEYRGQDTQYF	TGTGCCAGCAGCTTAGAGTACAGGGGGCAAGATACGCAGTATTTT	TRBJ2-3	TRBV7-8	TRBD1	few
CASTALADSYEQYF	TGTGCCAGCACCGCCCTAGCGGACTCCTACGAGCAGTACTTC	TRBJ2-7	TRBV28	TRBD2	NA
CASSPLTFGTGGTEAFF	TGTGCCAGCAGTCCTCTAACATTCGGGACAGGGGGCACTGAAGCTTTCTTT	TRBJ1-1	TRBV5-5	TRBD1	NA
CASRRPGALNTEAFF	TGTGCCAGTAGGAGGCCAGGGGCGTTGAACACTGAAGCTTTCTTT	TRBJ1-1	TRBV19	NA	NA
CASSQLQGPYEQYF	TGCGCCAGCAGCCAATTGCAGGGGCCCTACGAGCAGTACTTC	TRBJ2-7	TRBV5-1	NA	once
CAWRLIRQSNTEAFF	TGTGCCTGGAGATTAATTAGACAGTCGAACACTGAAGCTTTCTTT	TRBJ1-1	TRBV30	NA	NA
CASRNRDSNLNEQFF	TGTGCCAGTAGGAACCGGGACAGTAATCTCAATGAGCAGTTCTTC	TRBJ2-1	TRBV19	TRBD1	NA
CASSQIGTSGRLLYQETQYF	TGCGCCAGCAGCCAGATAGGGACTAGCGGGAGACTCTTGTACCAAGAGACCCAGTACTTC	TRBJ2-5	TRBV4-1	TRBD2	NA